This TCR beta chain stems from a study of spatial heterogeneity in lung cancer. This CDR3 is 11 amino acids long. The germline V gene has CDR1 SGHTA and CDR2 FQGTGA. V dropped 5 bases and J dropped 7 bases, with 5 bases sitting between them. Time point given: blood at routine non-recurrence follow-up after resection. Unsorted tumor, nontumor lung tissue or cryopreserved PBMC supplied the whole RNA. This clonotype was recorded at least ten times. TCRdb used MiXCR to reprocess the 5' RACE reads, holding one entry per CDR3 protein. The sample lists fewer than 45,000 distinct CDR3 sequences; over 9.5% were seen once.

Sequenced here: PBMCs, sampled at follow-up. The genes are TRBV7-3 and TRBJ2-2; D is undetermined. The receptor was isolated from a female donor with early-stage non-small cell lung cancer. The CDR3, as DNA: TGTGCCAGCAGCAGGGACGGGGAGCTGTTTTTT. Protein sequence: CASSRDGELFF.